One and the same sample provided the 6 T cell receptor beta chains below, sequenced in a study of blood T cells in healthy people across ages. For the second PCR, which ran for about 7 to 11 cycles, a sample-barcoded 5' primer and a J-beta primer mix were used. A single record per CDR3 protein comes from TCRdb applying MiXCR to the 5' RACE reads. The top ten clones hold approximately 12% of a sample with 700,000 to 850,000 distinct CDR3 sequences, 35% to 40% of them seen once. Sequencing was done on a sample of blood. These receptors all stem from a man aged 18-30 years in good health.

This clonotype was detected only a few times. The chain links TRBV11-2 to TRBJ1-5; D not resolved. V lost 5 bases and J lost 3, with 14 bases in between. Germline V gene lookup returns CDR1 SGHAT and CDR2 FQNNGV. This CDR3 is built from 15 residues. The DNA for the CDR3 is TGTGCCAGCAGCCCCGATAGCGGGGTCAATCAGCCCCAGCATTTT. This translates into CASSPDSGVNQPQHF.

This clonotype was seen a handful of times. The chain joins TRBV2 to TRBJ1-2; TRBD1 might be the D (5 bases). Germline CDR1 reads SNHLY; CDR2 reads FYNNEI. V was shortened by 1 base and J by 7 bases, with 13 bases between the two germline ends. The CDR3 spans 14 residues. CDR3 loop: CASSEVFGGGGYTF. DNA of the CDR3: TGTGCCAGCAGTGAAGTCTTCGGGGGGGGTGGCTACACCTTC.

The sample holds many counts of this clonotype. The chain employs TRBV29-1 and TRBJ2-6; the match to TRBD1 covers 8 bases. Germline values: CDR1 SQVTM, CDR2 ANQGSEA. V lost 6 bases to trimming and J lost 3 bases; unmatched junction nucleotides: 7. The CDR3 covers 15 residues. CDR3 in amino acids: CSVWTGMFGANVLTF. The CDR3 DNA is TGCAGCGTCTGGACAGGGATGTTTGGGGCCAACGTCCTGACTTTC.

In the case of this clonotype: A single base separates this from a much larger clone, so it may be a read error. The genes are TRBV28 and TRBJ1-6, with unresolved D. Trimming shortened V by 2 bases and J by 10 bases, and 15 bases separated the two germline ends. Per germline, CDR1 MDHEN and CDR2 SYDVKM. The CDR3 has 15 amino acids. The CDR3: CASSLSRTGKSPLHF. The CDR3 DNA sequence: TGTGCCAGCAGTTTAAGTCGGACCGGGAAGTCACCCCTCCACTTT.

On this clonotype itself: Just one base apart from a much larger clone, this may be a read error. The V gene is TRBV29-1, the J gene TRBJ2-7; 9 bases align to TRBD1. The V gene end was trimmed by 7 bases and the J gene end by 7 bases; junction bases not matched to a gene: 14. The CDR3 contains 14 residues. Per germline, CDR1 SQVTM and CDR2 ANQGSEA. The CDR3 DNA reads TGCAGCGCGCCGACAGGGGGAATATACAATGAGCAGTACTTC. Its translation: CSAPTGGIYNEQYF.

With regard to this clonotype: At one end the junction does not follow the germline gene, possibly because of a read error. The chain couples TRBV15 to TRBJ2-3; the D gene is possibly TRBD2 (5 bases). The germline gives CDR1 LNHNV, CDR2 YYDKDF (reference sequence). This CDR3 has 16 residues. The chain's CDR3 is CATGRDQAGTTDTQYF. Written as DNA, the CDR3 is TGTGCCACCGGCAGAGATCAGGCGGGCACGACAGATACGCAGTATTTT.